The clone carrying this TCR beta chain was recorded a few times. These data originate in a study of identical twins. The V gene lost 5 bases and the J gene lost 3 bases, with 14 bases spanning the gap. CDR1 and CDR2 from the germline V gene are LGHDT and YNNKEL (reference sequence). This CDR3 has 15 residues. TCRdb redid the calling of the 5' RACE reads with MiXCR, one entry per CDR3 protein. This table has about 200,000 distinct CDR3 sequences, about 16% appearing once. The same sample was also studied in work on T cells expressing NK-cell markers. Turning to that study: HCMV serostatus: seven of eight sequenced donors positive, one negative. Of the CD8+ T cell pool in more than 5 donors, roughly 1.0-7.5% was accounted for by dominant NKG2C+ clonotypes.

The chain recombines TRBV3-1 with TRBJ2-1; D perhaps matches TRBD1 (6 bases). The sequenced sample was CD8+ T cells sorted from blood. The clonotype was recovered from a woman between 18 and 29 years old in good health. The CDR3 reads CASSSTGSLYNEQFF. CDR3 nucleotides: TGTGCCAGCAGCTCGACAGGTAGCCTCTACAATGAGCAGTTCTTC.